The T cell receptor (beta chain) described here comes from a study of T cell repertoires in cytomegalovirus infection (dated by TCRdb to between 2018 and 2021). Context from the whole study: The peptide stimulations were aimed at well-studied HLA-B-restricted epitopes as well as recently identified HLA-C-restricted CMV epitopes, whose presentation resists viral immunomodulation. Because public TCR beta signatures pointed to carriage of CMV infection together with the matching HLA type, the HLA type of each donor mattered for the analysis.

To note about this clonotype: What this receptor recognizes is not known. Base qualities were left out, and no much larger clone turns up one base away.

The CDR3 goes from the cysteine to the phenylalanine over 14 residues. Here the CDR3 DNA is all that survives: 42 bases in frame from base 1. Trimming costs V 0 bases and J 4 bases, and their ends lie 7 bases apart. Via the germline V gene, CDR1 is KGHDR and CDR2 SFDVKD. Taken with the paper, the label for treatment or condition translates to: in vitro stimulation with specific CMV peptide epitopes to enrich CMV-specific T cells. Sequencer: Illumina HiSeq 1500. In TCRdb, the public reads were trimmed at Q25 with fastp and aligned with MiXCR, with productive beta chains retained. Each entry merges the rows of one CDR3 protein and shows their most common DNA and genes. Counted in this sample were 700,000 to 900,000 distinct CDR3 sequences; almost 30% of them appeared once. The top ten constitute roughly 13% of the sample. Overall study results and their limits: The ex vivo response was dominated by HLA-C-restricted CMV-specific TCR beta clonotypes, which also provided the single most frequent clonotype in two of eight donors. Cumulative frequency of public TCR beta family members discriminated carriers of CMV infection plus the relevant HLA type in this cohort and an independent approximately 350-donor cohort.

The clonotype originates from a human donor in good health (CMV status not recorded). Some clones in this sample may be carry-over from other donors' samples. The source material was cultured CD8+ T cells from PBMCs, sampled from culture after CMV antigen stimulation. This sequence uses TRBV24-1 and TRBJ2-3; no D gene call is confident. The sequenced DNA is TGTGCCACCAGTGATTTGGAGGCGGCAGATACGCAGTATTTT. Translation gives CATSDLEAADTQYF.